The TCR beta chain under discussion was sequenced for a study of T-cell memory formation after mild COVID-19. Across the whole study: The TCR clusters were mostly specific to one donor. The study's findings and limits: Cross-reactive memory apparently joined, as some responding clones appeared in pre-infection memory. There was no confirmation that second-wave clones peaking on day 37 were SARS-CoV-2 specific.

With 0 bases removed from V and 2 bases from J, the gap between germline ends came to 10 bases. CDR1 MNHEY and CDR2 SVGAGI come from the germline V gene. The CDR3 totals 15 residues. This clonotype was detected ten times or more. Its antigen is currently unknown. Libraries for TCRalpha and TCRbeta carried sample barcodes and unique molecular identifiers via 5'RACE. From the 5' RACE reads, TCRdb called clonotypes with MiXCR, one entry per CDR3 protein. The sample shows around 200,000 distinct CDR3 sequences, about 10% of them seen only once. The specimen sequenced was PBMCs or a T cell subset sorted from them (not recorded which). The receptor was derived from a man between 18 and 35 years old who had mild COVID-19 (a few samples of this study predate the infection). Cell type and time point are not known. V and J are TRBV6-5 and TRBJ1-2; D unresolved. CDR3 in DNA: TGTGCCAGCAGTTACTCGATTAGCCCAAACTATGGCTACACCTTC. Protein product: CASSYSISPNYGYTF.